This T cell receptor beta chain was retrieved from a study of cytomegalovirus exposure and HLA in healthy donors. Only one count was recorded for this clone. Its antigen is currently unknown. Study findings and constraints: First-cohort TCR clusters tended to co-occur in the roughly 130 validation repertoires, a later analysis found. The study labeled 164 TCR beta chains cytomegalovirus-associated.

Germline V lookup: CDR1 MNHEY, CDR2 SMNVEV (reference sequence). The CDR3 runs 17 residues. With V trimmed by 7 bases and J by 5 bases, 12 bases remained unmatched. From the roughly 110-subject validation cohort, which was separate from the roughly 610-subject first cohort, the donors were drawn. Measured with immunoSEQ multiplex PCR; TCRdb has only the in-frame clones, and not every one. The data hold some 110,000 clones, with 88% observed a single time. The rearrangement links TRBV27 to TRBJ2-7, with 15 positions matching TRBD2. This clonotype was sampled from a man in his late teens or twenties in good health and CMV-seronegative. Material: PBMCs. CDR3 loop: CASTYLGLAGGRHEQYF. CDR3 nucleotides: TGTGCCAGCACTTATCTGGGACTAGCGGGAGGCCGGCACGAGCAGTACTTC.